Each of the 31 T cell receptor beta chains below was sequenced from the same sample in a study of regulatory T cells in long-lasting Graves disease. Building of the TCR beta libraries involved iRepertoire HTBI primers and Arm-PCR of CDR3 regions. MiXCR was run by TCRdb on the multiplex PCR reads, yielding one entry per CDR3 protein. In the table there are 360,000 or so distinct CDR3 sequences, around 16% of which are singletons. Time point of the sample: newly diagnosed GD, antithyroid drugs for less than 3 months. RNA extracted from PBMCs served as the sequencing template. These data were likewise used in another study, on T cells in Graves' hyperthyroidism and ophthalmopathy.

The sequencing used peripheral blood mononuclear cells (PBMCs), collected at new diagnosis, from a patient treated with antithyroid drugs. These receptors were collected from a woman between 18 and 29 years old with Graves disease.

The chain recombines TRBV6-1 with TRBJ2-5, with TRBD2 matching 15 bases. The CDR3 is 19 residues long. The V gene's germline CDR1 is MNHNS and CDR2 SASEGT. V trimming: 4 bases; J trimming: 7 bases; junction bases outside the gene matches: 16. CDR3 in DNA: TGTGCCAGCAGTGTGACAGGCCGGACTAGCGGGGGGGCTTATGGGACCCAGTACTTC. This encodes CASSVTGRTSGGAYGTQYF.

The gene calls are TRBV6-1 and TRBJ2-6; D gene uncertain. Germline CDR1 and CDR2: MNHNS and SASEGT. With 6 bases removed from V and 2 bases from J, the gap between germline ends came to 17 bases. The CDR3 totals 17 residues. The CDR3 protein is CASSTTLTVTGANVLTF. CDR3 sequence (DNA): TGTGCCAGCAGCACTACCCTCACTGTAACTGGGGCCAACGTCCTGACTTTC.

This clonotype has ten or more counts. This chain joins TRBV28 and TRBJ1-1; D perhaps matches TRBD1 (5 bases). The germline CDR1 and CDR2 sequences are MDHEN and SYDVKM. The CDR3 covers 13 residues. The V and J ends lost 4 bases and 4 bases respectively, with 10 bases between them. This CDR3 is CASSSRVGTEAFF. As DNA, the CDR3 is TGTGCCAGCAGTTCCAGGGTTGGCACTGAAGCTTTCTTT.

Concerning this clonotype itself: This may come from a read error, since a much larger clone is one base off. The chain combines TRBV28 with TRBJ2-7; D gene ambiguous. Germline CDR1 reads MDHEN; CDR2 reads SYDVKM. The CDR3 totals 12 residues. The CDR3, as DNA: TGTGCCAGCGGTTTTTCATGGGACGAGCAGTACTTC. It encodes CASGFSWDEQYF.

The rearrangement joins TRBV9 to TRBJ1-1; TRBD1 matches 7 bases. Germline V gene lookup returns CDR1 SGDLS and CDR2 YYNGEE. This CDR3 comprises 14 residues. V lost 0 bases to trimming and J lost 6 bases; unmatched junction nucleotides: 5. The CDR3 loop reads CASSVDPGGAEAFF. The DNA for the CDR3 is TGTGCCAGCAGCGTAGATCCAGGGGGGGCTGAAGCTTTCTTT.

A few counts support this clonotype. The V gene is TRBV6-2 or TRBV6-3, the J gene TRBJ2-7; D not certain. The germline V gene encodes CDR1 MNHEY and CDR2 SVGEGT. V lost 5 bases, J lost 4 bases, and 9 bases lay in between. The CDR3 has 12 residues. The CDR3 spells CASSAPLYEQYF. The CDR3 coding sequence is TGTGCCAGCAGTGCCCCTTTGTACGAGCAGTACTTC.

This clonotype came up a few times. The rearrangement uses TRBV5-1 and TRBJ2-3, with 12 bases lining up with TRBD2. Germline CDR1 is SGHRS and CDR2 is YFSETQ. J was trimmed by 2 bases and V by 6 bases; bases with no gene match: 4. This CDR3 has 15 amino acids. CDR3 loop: CASIRTSGNTDTQYF. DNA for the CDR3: TGCGCCAGCATCCGGACTAGCGGGAACACAGATACGCAGTATTTT.

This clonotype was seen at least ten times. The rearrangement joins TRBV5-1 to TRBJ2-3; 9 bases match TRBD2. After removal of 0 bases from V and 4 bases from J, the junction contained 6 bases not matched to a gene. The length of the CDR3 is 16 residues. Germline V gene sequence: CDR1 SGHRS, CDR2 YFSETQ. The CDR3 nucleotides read TGCGCCAGCAGCTTGGATAGTCTAGCGGGGTCAGATACGCAGTATTTT. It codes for CASSLDSLAGSDTQYF.

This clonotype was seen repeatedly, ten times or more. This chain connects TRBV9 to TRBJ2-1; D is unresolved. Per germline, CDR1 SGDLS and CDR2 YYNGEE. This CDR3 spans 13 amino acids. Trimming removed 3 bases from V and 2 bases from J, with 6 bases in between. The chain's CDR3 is CASSATTYNEQFF. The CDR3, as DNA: TGTGCCAGCAGCGCCACCACCTACAATGAGCAGTTCTTC. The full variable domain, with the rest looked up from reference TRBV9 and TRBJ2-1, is DSGVTQTPKHLITATGQRVTLRCSPRSGDLSVYWYQQSLDQGLQFLIQYYNGEERAKGNILERFSAQQFPDLHSELNLSSLELGDSALYFCASSATTYNEQFFGPGTRLTVL.

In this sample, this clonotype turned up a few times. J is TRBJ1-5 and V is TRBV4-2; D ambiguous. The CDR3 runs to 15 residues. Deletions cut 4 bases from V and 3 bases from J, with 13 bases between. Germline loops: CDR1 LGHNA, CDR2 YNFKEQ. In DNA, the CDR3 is TGTGCCAGCAGCCGAGAGGACTCAATCAATCAGCCCCAGCATTTT. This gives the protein CASSREDSINQPQHF.

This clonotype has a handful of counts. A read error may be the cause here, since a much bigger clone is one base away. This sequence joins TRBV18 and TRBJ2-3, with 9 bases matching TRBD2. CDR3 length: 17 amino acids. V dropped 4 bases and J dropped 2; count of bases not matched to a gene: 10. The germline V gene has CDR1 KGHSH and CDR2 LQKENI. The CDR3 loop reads CASSLNGAGGNTDTQYF. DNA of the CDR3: TGTGCCAGCTCACTTAACGGAGCGGGAGGCAACACAGATACGCAGTATTTT.

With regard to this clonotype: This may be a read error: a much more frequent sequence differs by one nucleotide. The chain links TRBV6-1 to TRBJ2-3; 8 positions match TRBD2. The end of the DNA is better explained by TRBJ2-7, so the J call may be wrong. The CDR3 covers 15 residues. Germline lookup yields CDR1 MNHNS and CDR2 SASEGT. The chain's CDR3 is CASSSGGASRNEQYF. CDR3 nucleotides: TGTGCCAGCAGCTCCGGGGGGGCGTCACGCAATGAGCAGTACTTC.

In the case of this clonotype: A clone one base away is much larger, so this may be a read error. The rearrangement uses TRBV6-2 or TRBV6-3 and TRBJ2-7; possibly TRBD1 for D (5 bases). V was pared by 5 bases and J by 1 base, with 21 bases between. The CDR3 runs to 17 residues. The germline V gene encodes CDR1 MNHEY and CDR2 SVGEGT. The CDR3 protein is CASSDWGRASGSYEQYF. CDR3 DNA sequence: TGTGCCAGCAGTGACTGGGGCAGGGCGTCGGGTTCCTACGAGCAGTACTTC.

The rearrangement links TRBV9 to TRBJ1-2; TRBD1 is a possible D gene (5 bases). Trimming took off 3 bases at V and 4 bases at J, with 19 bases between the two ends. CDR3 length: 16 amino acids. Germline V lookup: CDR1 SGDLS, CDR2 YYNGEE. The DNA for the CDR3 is TGTGCCAGCAGCGCCCGACAGTTAGGCGGGCTCTATGGCTACACCTTC. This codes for CASSARQLGGLYGYTF. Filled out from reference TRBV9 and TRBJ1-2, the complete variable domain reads DSGVTQTPKHLITATGQRVTLRCSPRSGDLSVYWYQQSLDQGLQFLIQYYNGEERAKGNILERFSAQQFPDLHSELNLSSLELGDSALYFCASSARQLGGLYGYTFGSGTRLTVV.

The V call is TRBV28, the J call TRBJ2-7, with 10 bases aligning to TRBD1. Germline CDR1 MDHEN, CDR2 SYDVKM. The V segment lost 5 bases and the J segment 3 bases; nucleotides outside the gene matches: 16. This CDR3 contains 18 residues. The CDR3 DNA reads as TGTGCCAGCAGTACCACCATTTACTCCGGGACAGGGGTCTACGAGCAGTACTTC. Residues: CASSTTIYSGTGVYEQYF. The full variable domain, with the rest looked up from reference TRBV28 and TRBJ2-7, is DVKVTQSSRYLVKRTGEKVFLECVQDMDHENMFWYRQDPGLGLRLIYFSYDVKMKEKGDIPEGYSVSREKKERFSLILESASTNQTSMYLCASSTTIYSGTGVYEQYFGPGTRLTVT.

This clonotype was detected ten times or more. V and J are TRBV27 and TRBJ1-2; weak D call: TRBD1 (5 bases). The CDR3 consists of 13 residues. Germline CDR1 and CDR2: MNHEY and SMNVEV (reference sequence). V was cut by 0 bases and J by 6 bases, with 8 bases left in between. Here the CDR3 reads CASSLSSDNGYTF. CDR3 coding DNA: TGTGCCAGCAGTTTATCTTCGGACAATGGCTACACCTTC.

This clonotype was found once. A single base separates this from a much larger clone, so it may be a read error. In nucleotides, the CDR3 is TGTGCCAGCAGCTCCAAAACCGGGACAGCTTACAATGAGCAGTTCTTC. This gives the protein CASSSKTGTAYNEQFF. The gene calls are TRBV7-9 and TRBJ2-1; 7 bases agree with TRBD1. Trimming cost V 4 bases and J 4 bases; bases outside gene matches: 10. The germline CDR1 and CDR2 sequences are SEHNR and FQNEAQ (reference sequence). The CDR3 spans 16 residues.

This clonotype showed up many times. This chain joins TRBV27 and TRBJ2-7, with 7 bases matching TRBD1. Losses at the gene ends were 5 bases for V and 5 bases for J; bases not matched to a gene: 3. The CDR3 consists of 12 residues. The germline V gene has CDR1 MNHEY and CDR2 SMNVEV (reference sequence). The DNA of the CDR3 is TGTGCCAGCAGTAAACAGGGGAACGAGCAGTACTTC. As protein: CASSKQGNEQYF.

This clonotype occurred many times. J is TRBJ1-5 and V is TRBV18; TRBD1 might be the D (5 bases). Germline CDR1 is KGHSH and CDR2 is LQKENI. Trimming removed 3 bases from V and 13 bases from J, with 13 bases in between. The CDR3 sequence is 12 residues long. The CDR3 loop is CASSPQGGQQHF. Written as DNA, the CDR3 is TGTGCCAGCTCACCGCAAGGCGGACAACAGCATTTT.

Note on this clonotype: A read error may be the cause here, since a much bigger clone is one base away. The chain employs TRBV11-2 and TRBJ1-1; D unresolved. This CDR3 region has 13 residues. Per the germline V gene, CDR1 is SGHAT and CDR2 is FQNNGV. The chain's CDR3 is CASSFMGNTEALF. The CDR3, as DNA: TGTGCCAGCAGCTTTATGGGGAACACTGAAGCTCTCTTT.

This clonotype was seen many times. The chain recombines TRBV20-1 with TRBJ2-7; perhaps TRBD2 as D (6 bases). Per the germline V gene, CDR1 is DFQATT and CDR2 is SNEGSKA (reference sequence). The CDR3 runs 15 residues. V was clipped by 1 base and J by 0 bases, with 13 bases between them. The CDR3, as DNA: TGCAGTGCTAGAGCGCAAGCGGGCCTCTCCTACGAGCAGTACTTC. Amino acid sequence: CSARAQAGLSYEQYF.

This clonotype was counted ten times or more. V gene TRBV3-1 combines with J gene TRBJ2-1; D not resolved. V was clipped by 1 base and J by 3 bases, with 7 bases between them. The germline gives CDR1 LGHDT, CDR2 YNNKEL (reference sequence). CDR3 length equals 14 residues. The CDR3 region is CASSQGDVYNEQFF. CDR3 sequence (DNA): TGTGCCAGCAGCCAAGGAGATGTCTACAATGAGCAGTTCTTC.

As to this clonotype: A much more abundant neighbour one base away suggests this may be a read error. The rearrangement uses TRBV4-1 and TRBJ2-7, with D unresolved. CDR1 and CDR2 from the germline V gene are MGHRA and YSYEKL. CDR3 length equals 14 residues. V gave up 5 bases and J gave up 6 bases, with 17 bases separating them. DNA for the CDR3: TGCGCCAGCAGCAACGTTAGGGCAAGCTGCGAGCAGTACTTC. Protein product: CASSNVRASCEQYF.

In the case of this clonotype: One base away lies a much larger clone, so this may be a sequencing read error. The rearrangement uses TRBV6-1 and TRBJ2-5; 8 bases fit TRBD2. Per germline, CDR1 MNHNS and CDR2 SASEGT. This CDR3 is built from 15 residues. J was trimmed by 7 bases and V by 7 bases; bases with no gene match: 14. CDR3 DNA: TGTGCCAGCACCTCAACGGGGGGGGAACGGGGGACCCAGTACTTC. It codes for CASTSTGGERGTQYF.

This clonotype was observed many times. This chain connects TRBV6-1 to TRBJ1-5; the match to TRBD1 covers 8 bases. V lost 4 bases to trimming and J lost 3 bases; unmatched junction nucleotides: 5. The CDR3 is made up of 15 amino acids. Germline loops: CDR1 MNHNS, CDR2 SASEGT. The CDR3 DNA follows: TGTGCCAGCAGTGTGTGGACAGGGCTCAATCAGCCCCAGCATTTT. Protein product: CASSVWTGLNQPQHF.

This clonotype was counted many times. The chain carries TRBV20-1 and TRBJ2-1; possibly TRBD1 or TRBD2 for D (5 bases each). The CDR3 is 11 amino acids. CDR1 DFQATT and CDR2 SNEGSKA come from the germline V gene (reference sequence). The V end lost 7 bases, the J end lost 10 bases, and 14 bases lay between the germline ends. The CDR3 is CSEQSGREQFF. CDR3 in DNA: TGCAGTGAACAGTCGGGACGGGAGCAGTTCTTC.

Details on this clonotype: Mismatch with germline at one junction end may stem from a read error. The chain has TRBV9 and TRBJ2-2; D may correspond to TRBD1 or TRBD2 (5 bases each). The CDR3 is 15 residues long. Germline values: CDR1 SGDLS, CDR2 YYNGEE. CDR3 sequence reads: CASSVGHANTGEQFF. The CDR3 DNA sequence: TGTGCCAGCAGCGTTGGACACGCGAACACCGGGGAGCAGTTTTTT.

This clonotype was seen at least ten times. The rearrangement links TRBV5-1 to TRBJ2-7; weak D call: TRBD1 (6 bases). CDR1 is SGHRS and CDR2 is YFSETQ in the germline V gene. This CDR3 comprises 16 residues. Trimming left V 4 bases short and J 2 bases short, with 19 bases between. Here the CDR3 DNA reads TGCGCCAGCAGCCTACAAGGACAGCCTGGGGCCTACGAGCAGTACTTC. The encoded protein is CASSLQGQPGAYEQYF.

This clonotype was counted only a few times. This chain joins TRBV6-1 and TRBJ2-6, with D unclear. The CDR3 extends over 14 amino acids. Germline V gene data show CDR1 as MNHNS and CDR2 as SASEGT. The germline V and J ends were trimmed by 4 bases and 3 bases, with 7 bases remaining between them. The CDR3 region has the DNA TGTGCCAGCAGTGGCGCTAGTGGGGCCAACGTCCTGACTTTC. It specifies CASSGASGANVLTF.

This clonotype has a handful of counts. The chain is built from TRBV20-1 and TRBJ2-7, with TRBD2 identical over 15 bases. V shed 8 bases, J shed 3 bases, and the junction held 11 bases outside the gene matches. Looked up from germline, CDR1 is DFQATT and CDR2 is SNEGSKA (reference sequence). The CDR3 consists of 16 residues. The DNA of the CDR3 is TGCAGTACAACCGATTGGACTAGCGGGAGGGTCTACGAGCAGTACTTC. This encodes CSTTDWTSGRVYEQYF.

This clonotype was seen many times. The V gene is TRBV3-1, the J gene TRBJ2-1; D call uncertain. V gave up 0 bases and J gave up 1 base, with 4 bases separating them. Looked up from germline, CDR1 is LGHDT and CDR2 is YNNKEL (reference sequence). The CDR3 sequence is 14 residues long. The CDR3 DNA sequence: TGTGCCAGCAGCCAAGAGGTTTCCTACAATGAGCAGTTCTTC. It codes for CASSQEVSYNEQFF.